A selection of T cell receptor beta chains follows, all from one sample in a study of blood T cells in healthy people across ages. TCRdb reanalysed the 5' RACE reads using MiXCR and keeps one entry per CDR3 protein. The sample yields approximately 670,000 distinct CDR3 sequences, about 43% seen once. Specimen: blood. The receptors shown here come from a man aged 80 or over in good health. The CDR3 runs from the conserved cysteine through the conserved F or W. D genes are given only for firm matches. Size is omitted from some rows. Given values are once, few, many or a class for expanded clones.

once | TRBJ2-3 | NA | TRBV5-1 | TGCGCCAGCGGATCGAGCTCGAGAGATACGCAGTATTTT | CASGSSSRDTQYF
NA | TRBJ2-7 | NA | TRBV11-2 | TGTGCCAGCAGCTTAGAGGGGCGGATGAATACCTACGAGCAGTACTTC | CASSLEGRMNTYEQYF
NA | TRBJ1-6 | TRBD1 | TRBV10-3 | TGTGCCATCAGTAGTACAGGGACAGGCATTGGTCGCGGGGTCCACTTT | CAISSTGTGIGRGVHF
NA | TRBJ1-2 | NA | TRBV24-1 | TGTGCCACCAGTGACTACTATGGCTACACCTTC | CATSDYYGYTF
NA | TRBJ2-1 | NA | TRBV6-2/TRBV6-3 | TGTGCCAGCAGTTACGAGGCAGGGTGGGACAATGAGCAGTTCTTC | CASSYEAGWDNEQFF
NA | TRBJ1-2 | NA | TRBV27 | TGTGCCAGCAGTTTATCGGGCAGGCCGGGCTATGGCTACACCTTC | CASSLSGRPGYGYTF
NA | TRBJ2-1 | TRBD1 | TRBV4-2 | TGTGCCAGCAGCAGGGGACAGGGAGACTACAATGAGCAGTTCTTC | CASSRGQGDYNEQFF
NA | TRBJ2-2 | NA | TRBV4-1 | TGCGCCAGCAGCCCCCAGGAGAACACCGGGGAGCTGTTTTTT | CASSPQENTGELFF
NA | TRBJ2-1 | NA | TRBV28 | TGTGCCAGCAGCCCACGCTTGGGACCCTACTTCTACAATGAGCAGTTCTTC | CASSPRLGPYFYNEQFF
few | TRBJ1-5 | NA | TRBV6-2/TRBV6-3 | TGTGCCAGCAGTTACTCGCTGAGGGGAGGTCAGCCCCAGCATTTT | CASSYSLRGGQPQHF
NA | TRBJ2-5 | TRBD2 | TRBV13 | TGTGCCAGCAGCTTAGACCCCACCGGGACTAGCGGGGGAGAGACCCAGTACTTC | CASSLDPTGTSGGETQYF
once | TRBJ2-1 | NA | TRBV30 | TGTGCCTGGAACGGTGGGAGCTCCTACAATGAGCAGTTCTTC | CAWNGGSSYNEQFF
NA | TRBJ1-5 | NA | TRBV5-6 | TGTGCCAGCAGCTTGCTGGGGTATAGCAATCAGCCCCAGCATTTT | CASSLLGYSNQPQHF
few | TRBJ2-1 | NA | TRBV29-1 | TGCAGCGTTGACTCCGGGCTACACACTTACAATGAGCAGTTCTTC | CSVDSGLHTYNEQFF
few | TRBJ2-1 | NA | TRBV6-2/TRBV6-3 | TGTGCCAGCAGTTACGGGACCACTTACAATGAGCAGTTCTTC | CASSYGTTYNEQFF
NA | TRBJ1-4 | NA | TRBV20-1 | TGCAGTGCTATCCCCTGGGGGGAATCCAATCAAAAACTGTTTTTT | CSAIPWGESNQKLFF
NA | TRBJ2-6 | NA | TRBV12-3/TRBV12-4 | TGTGCCAGCAGTTTAGCGCAGGGACTGCCTGGGGCCAACGTCCTGACTTTC | CASSLAQGLPGANVLTF
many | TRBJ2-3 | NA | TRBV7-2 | TGTGCCAGCAGCTTAGGTCGAAACACAGATACGCAGTATTTT | CASSLGRNTDTQYF
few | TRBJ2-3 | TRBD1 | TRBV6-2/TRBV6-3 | TGTGCCAGCAGTTGGACAGGGAAGTCAGATACGCAGTATTTT | CASSWTGKSDTQYF
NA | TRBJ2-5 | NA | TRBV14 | TGTGCCAGCAGCCAAGATTGGGGGCCTCAGAACCAAGAGACCCAGTACTTC | CASSQDWGPQNQETQYF
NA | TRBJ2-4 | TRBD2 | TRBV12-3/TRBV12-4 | TGTGCCAGCAGAGCAACTCTAGCGGGAGTAGCCAAAAACATTCAGTACTTC | CASRATLAGVAKNIQYF
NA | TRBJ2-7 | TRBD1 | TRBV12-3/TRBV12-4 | TGTGCCAGCAGTCGCACTACAGGGGTCCCCGAGCAGTACTTC | CASSRTTGVPEQYF
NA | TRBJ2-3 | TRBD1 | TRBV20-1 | TGCAGTGCTATCCCCCGGGACAGACCCACAGATACGCAGTATTTT | CSAIPRDRPTDTQYF
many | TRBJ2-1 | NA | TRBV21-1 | TGTGCCAGCAGCGTCCTACTGGGGAATGAGCAGTTCTTC | CASSVLLGNEQFF
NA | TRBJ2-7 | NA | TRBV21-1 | TGTGCCAGCAGCCGAAAGAGGTTATCGGACTCGACCTACGAGCAGTACTTC | CASSRKRLSDSTYEQYF
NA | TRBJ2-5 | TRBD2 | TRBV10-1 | TGCGCCAGCAGTGAGTCTGCTAGCGGGGGATTCCAAGAGACCCAGTACTTC | CASSESASGGFQETQYF
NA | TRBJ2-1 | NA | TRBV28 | TGTGCCAGCCGGAGGCGCAATGAGCAGTTCTTC | CASRRRNEQFF
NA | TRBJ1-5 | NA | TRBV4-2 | TGTGCCAGCAGCCAAGACATTACCGGGGTTGGGAGCAATCAGCCCCAGCATTTT | CASSQDITGVGSNQPQHF
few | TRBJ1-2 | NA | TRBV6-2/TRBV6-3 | TGTGCCAGCAGTTTTGGGGCTCCCGGCTATGGCTACACCTTC | CASSFGAPGYGYTF
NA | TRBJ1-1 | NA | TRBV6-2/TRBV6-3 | TGTGCCAGCAGTTTAACTCCCTTGCGAGGGAACACTGAAGCTTTCTTT | CASSLTPLRGNTEAFF
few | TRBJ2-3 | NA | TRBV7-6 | TGTGCCAGCAGCTCAGGGTCAGATACGCAGTATTTT | CASSSGSDTQYF
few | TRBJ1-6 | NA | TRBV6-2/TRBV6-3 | TGTGCCAGCAGTTACAACGAGAGTTCACCCCTCCACTTT | CASSYNESSPLHF
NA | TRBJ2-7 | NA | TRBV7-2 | TGTGCCAGCAGCTTAGCGGGGGACGGTACCTACGAGCAGTACTTC | CASSLAGDGTYEQYF
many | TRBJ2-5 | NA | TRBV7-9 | TGTGCCAGCAGTCCCCAGGGAAGAGAGACCCAGTACTTC | CASSPQGRETQYF
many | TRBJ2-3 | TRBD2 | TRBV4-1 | TGCGCCAGCAGCCAAGGAGGGAGGGTCGTAGATACGCAGTATTTT | CASSQGGRVVDTQYF
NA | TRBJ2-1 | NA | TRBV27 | TGTGCCAGCAGTTTCGGACTGCCCAACACCAACAATGAGCAGTTCTTC | CASSFGLPNTNNEQFF
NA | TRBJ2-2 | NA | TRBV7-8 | TGTGCCAGCAGCTTAAGGGTGGAAGGGACGCGGAACACCGGGGAGCTGTTTTTT | CASSLRVEGTRNTGELFF
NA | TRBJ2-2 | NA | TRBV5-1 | TGCGCCAGCAGCTTGCCGTCCCGAGGGGGACTCAGCACCGGGGAGCTGTTTTTT | CASSLPSRGGLSTGELFF
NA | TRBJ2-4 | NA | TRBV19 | TGTGCCAGTAGTATAAGTTCGTCGGACCCAGGTAAAAACATTCAGTACTTC | CASSISSSDPGKNIQYF
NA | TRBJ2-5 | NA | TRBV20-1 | TGCAGTGCTAGAGATGCGCAGGGTGTAGAGACCCAGTACTTC | CSARDAQGVETQYF
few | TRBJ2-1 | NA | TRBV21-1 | TGTGCCAGCAGCAAAGGCTGTTACAGGGAGACCTACAATGAGCAGTTCTTC | CASSKGCYRETYNEQFF
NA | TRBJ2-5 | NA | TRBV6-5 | TGTGCCAGCGGGAACCCCTACGAGCTGTACTTC | CASGNPYELYF
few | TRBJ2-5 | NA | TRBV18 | TGTGCCAGCTCGTCCCAGGGGTCTACAGGGGAGACCCAGTACTTC | CASSSQGSTGETQYF
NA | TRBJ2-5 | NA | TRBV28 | TGTGCCAGCAGTTTAAGTATCGAGGGGACCCAGTACTTC | CASSLSIEGTQYF
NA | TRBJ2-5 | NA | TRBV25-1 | TGTGCCAGCAGTGAGGCCAGGCTACAAGAGACCCAGTACTTC | CASSEARLQETQYF
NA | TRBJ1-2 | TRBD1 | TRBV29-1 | TGCAGCGTTGAAGAACGGACAGGGTCGGGCTACACCTTC | CSVEERTGSGYTF
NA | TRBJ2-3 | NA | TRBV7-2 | TGTGCCAGCAGCTTAAGGCAACGACGGAGCACAGATAGGCAGTATTTT | CASSLRQRRSTDRQYF
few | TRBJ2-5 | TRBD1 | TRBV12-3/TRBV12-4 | TGTGCCAGCAGTTTTCGGGACAGCAAAGAGACCCAGTACTTC | CASSFRDSKETQYF
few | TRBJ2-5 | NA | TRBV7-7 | TGTGCCAGCAACTTAAGTTTCCAGGGCCAAGAGACCCAGTACTTC | CASNLSFQGQETQYF
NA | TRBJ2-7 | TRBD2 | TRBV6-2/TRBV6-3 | TGTGCCAGCAGTTACCCGGGACTAGCGGTCTACGAGCAGTACTTC | CASSYPGLAVYEQYF
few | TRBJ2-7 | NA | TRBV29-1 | TGCGGCGCCGGGGACACTCCCTACGAGCAGTACTTC | CGAGDTPYEQYF
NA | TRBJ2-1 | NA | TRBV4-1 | TGCGCCAGCAGCCAAGGGACTATCGCTAATGAGCAGTTCTTC | CASSQGTIANEQFF
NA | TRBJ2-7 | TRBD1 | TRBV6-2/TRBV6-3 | TGTGCCACCTCGAAGACAGGGGAATTTTACGAGCAGTACTTC | CATSKTGEFYEQYF
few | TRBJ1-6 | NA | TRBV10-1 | TGCGCCAGCAGCAGGAATAATTCACCCCTCCACTTT | CASSRNNSPLHF
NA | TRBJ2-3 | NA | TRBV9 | TGTGCCAGCAGCGTAGTGGGGGGCGGGTCAGATACGCAGTATTTT | CASSVVGGGSDTQYF
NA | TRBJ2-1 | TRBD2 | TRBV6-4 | TGTGCCAGTTCTAGCGGGGGGGCCAATGAGCAGTTCTTC | CASSSGGANEQFF